Sequencing of this T cell receptor beta chain was carried out in a study of beta chain features in type 1 diabetes. Study results and limitations: Among patients with Type 1 diabetes, TCRB CDR3s were moderately but significantly shorter in every one of the four CD4+ subsets. Type 1 diabetes patients had fewer VDJ junction insertions and more deletions.

CDR1 and CDR2 (germline): SGHRS, YFSETQ. CDR3 length: 15 residues. V shed 4 bases and J shed 2 bases, with 14 bases lying between them. CD4+ naive, central memory, regulatory and stem cell-like memory subsets were isolated by sorting on CD45RO/CCR7/CD25/CD127/CD95/CD27. This clone was counted a few times. Its antigen is currently unknown. Of the isolated RNA, all was reverse transcribed, and so the sequenced material was expressed TCRB transcripts. Sequencing was performed with immunoSEQ multiplex PCR; in TCRdb, only in-frame clones are kept and a portion is missing. The data show hundreds of thousands of clones, 13% seen once.

This clonotype was obtained from a man between 18 and 35 years old with type 1 diabetes. The sample was naive CD4+ T cells from blood. The chain links TRBV5-1 to TRBJ2-3, with a weak D call TRBD2 (6 bases). DNA for the CDR3: TGCGCCAGCAGCCCCCCAGCTAGCGTCACAGATACGCAGTATTTT. Its translation is CASSPPASVTDTQYF. The whole variable domain, filled in from reference TRBV5-1 and TRBJ2-3, reads KAGVTQTPRYLIKTRGQQVTLSCSPISGHRSVSWYQQTPGQGLQFLFEYFSETQRNKGNFPGRFSGRQFSNSRSEMNVSTLELGDSALYLCASSPPASVTDTQYFGPGTRLTVL.